Listed here are 21 T cell receptor beta chains from one sample, sequenced in a study of technical replicates of blood from a handful of donors. Sequenced by immunoSEQ multiplex PCR; TCRdb stores in-frame clones only, minus some. The repertoire holds about 94,000 clones, with approximately 94% as singletons. Material: T cells isolated from PBMCs. The receptors here all came from a human donor in good health.

The chain links TRBV5-1 to TRBJ2-3; D is undetermined. The CDR3 runs 13 residues. Trimming left V 0 bases short and J 1 base short, with 3 bases between. The germline CDR1 and CDR2 sequences are SGHRS and YFSETQ. The CDR3 sequence is CASSLAGTDTQYF. In DNA form, the CDR3 reads TGCGCCAGCAGCTTGGCGGGCACAGATACGCAGTATTTT.

This chain connects TRBV5-1 to TRBJ2-1, with D perhaps TRBD1 (6 bases). Trimming removed 0 bases from V and 7 bases from J, with 11 bases in between. The CDR3 is 14 residues long. The germline V gene encodes CDR1 SGHRS and CDR2 YFSETQ. CDR3 residues: CASSLDREINEQFF. The CDR3 DNA reads TGCGCCAGCAGCTTGGACAGGGAGATAAATGAGCAGTTCTTC. The whole variable domain, filled in from reference TRBV5-1 and TRBJ2-1, reads KAGVTQTPRYLIKTRGQQVTLSCSPISGHRSVSWYQQTPGQGLQFLFEYFSETQRNKGNFPGRFSGRQFSNSRSEMNVSTLELGDSALYLCASSLDREINEQFFGPGTRLTVL.

The rearrangement joins TRBV5-1 to TRBJ1-1; 7 bases match TRBD1. CDR1 is SGHRS and CDR2 is YFSETQ in the germline V gene. This CDR3 is built from 16 residues. Trimming at V came to 7 bases and at J to 3 bases, leaving 15 bases not matched to a gene. The CDR3 sequence is CASRTSTTTGYTEAFF. CDR3 bases: TGCGCCAGCCGGACGTCTACTACGACAGGGTACACTGAAGCTTTCTTT. Variable domain in full (rest from reference TRBV5-1 and TRBJ1-1): KAGVTQTPRYLIKTRGQQVTLSCSPISGHRSVSWYQQTPGQGLQFLFEYFSETQRNKGNFPGRFSGRQFSNSRSEMNVSTLELGDSALYLCASRTSTTTGYTEAFFGQGTRLTVV.

The chain employs TRBV11-2 and TRBJ2-1; 14 nucleotides align to TRBD2. The junction had 9 bases not matched to a gene; V was cut back by 5 bases and J by 6 bases. The CDR3 is made up of 17 amino acids. Germline assignment: CDR1 SGHAT and CDR2 FQNNGV. The CDR3 DNA reads TGTGCCAGCAGCCCGAATGGGACTAGCGGGAGTGCCAATGAGCAGTTCTTC. It is translated as CASSPNGTSGSANEQFF.

The chain is built from TRBV5-1 and TRBJ2-5; D may be TRBD1 (6 bases). Trimming cost V 0 bases and J 11 bases, with 20 bases left between them. Germline V gene lookup returns CDR1 SGHRS and CDR2 YFSETQ. The CDR3 covers 15 residues. The CDR3 is CASSLEGQALREQYF. In DNA, the CDR3 is TGCGCCAGCAGCTTGGAGGGACAAGCCCTACGAGAGCAGTACTTC. The full variable domain, in which reference TRBV5-1 and TRBJ2-5 provide the parts outside the CDR3, is KAGVTQTPRYLIKTRGQQVTLSCSPISGHRSVSWYQQTPGQGLQFLFEYFSETQRNKGNFPGRFSGRQFSNSRSEMNVSTLELGDSALYLCASSLEGQALREQYFGPGTRLLVL.

The chain carries TRBV9 and TRBJ1-6; D possibly corresponds to TRBD1 (6 bases). Trimming cost V 0 bases and J 2 bases, with 15 bases left between them. The V gene's germline CDR1 is SGDLS and CDR2 YYNGEE. The CDR3 runs 18 residues. CDR3 in amino acids: CASSVEDLRTAYNSPLHF. The DNA of the CDR3 is TGTGCCAGCAGCGTAGAGGATTTAAGGACAGCCTATAATTCACCCCTCCACTTT.

This sequence joins TRBV6-6 and TRBJ2-1; 8 bases are shared with TRBD2. CDR3 length equals 16 residues. Trimming at V came to 0 bases and at J to 5 bases, leaving 6 bases not matched to a gene. Germline-derived CDR1 and CDR2 are MNHNY and SVGAGI (reference sequence). The CDR3 DNA reads as TGTGCCAGCAGTTACTCGAGGCGGGGGGAAGACAATGAGCAGTTCTTC. Translating gives CASSYSRRGEDNEQFF.

The chain recombines TRBV28 with TRBJ2-1; 15 positions agree with TRBD2. CDR3 length equals 16 residues. Per the germline V gene, CDR1 is MDHEN and CDR2 is SYDVKM. V was clipped by 5 bases and J by 10 bases; unmatched bases: 9. CDR3 sequence: CASSLGTSGRYTEQFF. CDR3 coding DNA: TGTGCCAGCAGTCTCGGGACTAGCGGGAGGTACACCGAGCAGTTCTTC. The variable domain in full, with the rest retrieved from reference TRBV28 and TRBJ2-1, is DVKVTQSSRYLVKRTGEKVFLECVQDMDHENMFWYRQDPGLGLRLIYFSYDVKMKEKGDIPEGYSVSREKKERFSLILESASTNQTSMYLCASSLGTSGRYTEQFFGPGTRLTVL.

This chain uses TRBV15 with TRBJ1-1, with D possibly matching TRBD1 (6 bases). CDR1 is LNHNV, CDR2 YYDKDF, per germline (reference sequence). Deletions cut 4 bases from V and 3 bases from J, with 6 bases between. This CDR3 spans 12 amino acids. The CDR3 DNA reads as TGTGCCACCAGCAACAGGGACACTGAAGCTTTCTTT. The encoded protein is CATSNRDTEAFF.

In nucleotides, the CDR3 is TGTGCCAGCAGCTTCGCAGGGGCAACCTACGAGCAGTACTTC. As protein: CASSFAGATYEQYF. The rearrangement uses TRBV7-9 and TRBJ2-7; tentatively, D is TRBD1 (6 bases). This CDR3 region has 14 residues. Per the germline V gene, CDR1 is SEHNR and CDR2 is FQNEAQ (reference sequence). Deletions cut 3 bases from V and 2 bases from J, with 11 bases between.

Here the CDR3 reads CASSPQTSDSLILPEKKRNQPQHF. The CDR3 DNA reads TGTGCCAGCTCACCACAAACTTCTGACAGTCTTATCCTACCTGAGAAAAAACGGAATCAGCCCCAGCATTTT. The chain couples TRBV18 to TRBJ1-5, with D possibly TRBD1 on 5 matching bases. There are 24 residues in the CDR3. Trimming took 1 base from V and 4 from J, leaving 38 bases between them. Germline V gene sequence: CDR1 KGHSH, CDR2 LQKENI.

This clone has only one observation. This sequence joins TRBV7-9 and TRBJ1-2; D is ambiguous. The germline V gene has CDR1 SEHNR and CDR2 FQNEAQ (reference sequence). The CDR3 has 10 amino acids. V lost 11 bases and J lost 1, with 5 bases in between. CDR3 region: CAAGNYGYTF. The CDR3 bases are TGTGCCGCGGGTAACTATGGCTACACCTTC. Filled out from reference TRBV7-9 and TRBJ1-2, the complete variable domain reads DTGVSQNPRHKITKRGQNVTFRCDPISEHNRLYWYRQTLGQGPEFLTYFQNEAQLEKSRLLSDRFSAERPKGSFSTLEIQRTEQGDSAMYLCAAGNYGYTFGSGTRLTVV.

This rearrangement joins TRBV7-8 to TRBJ1-6; a weak D match, TRBD1 (5 bases). The V gene's germline CDR1 is SGHVS and CDR2 FQNEAQ. The CDR3 is 15 amino acids. V gave up 1 base and J gave up 10 bases, with 14 bases separating them. The CDR3 sequence: CASSLGRGNGSPLHF. CDR3 in DNA: TGTGCCAGCAGCTTAGGGAGGGGAAACGGATCACCCCTCCACTTT.

The rearrangement uses TRBV11-2 and TRBJ2-7; D possibly corresponds to TRBD1 (5 bases). This CDR3 region has 14 residues. The V and J ends lost 4 bases and 2 bases respectively, with 12 bases between them. Germline assignment: CDR1 SGHAT and CDR2 FQNNGV. CDR3 sequence reads: CASSSETGPYEQYF. The CDR3 DNA reads TGTGCCAGCAGCTCTGAAACAGGACCCTACGAGCAGTACTTC.

The chain combines TRBV2 with TRBJ1-1; no clear D gene. V lost 1 base and J 0 bases, leaving 9 bases between the germline ends. The CDR3 is 15 amino acids. Per the germline V gene, CDR1 is SNHLY and CDR2 is FYNNEI. The CDR3 bases are TGTGCCAGCAGTGAAGGGGAGGCTATGAACACTGAAGCTTTCTTT. The encoded protein is CASSEGEAMNTEAFF.

This chain uses TRBV6-5 with TRBJ1-1; D is unclear. The germline V gene encodes CDR1 MNHEY and CDR2 SVGAGI. V was shortened by 3 bases and J by 2 bases, with 7 bases between the two germline ends. This CDR3 is built from 13 residues. The CDR3 coding sequence is TGTGCCAGCAGTTATTCGAGAAACACTGAAGCTTTCTTT. Its protein product is CASSYSRNTEAFF.

The chain is built from TRBV28 and TRBJ2-7, with D tentatively TRBD2 (6 bases). CDR3 length equals 15 residues. Germline-derived CDR1 and CDR2 are MDHEN and SYDVKM. Trimming removed 7 bases from V and 4 bases from J, with 20 bases in between. CDR3 sequence reads: CASTKGLPVIYEQYF. The CDR3 DNA sequence: TGTGCCAGCACAAAGGGACTCCCCGTTATATACGAGCAGTACTTC.

The rearrangement joins TRBV19 to TRBJ1-5, with 10 bases matching TRBD1. Per the germline V gene, CDR1 is LNHDA and CDR2 is SQIVND (reference sequence). The CDR3 loop spans 17 amino acids. After removal of 6 bases from V and 0 bases from J, the junction contained 8 bases not matched to a gene. Written as DNA, the CDR3 is TGTGCCAGTAGCACAGGGACAGGGGCTTATAGCAATCAGCCCCAGCATTTT. Translation: CASSTGTGAYSNQPQHF.

V and J are TRBV10-3 and TRBJ2-2, with 8 nucleotides matching TRBD1. CDR1 is ENHRY and CDR2 is SYGVKD in the germline V gene. The V gene end was trimmed by 10 bases and the J gene end by 2 bases; junction bases not matched to a gene: 3. The CDR3 is 13 amino acids. As DNA, the CDR3 is TGTGCCACCGGGACAGGAAACACCGGGGAGCTGTTTTTT. Its protein is CATGTGNTGELFF.

J is TRBJ2-2 and V is TRBV21-1; the tabulated D call, TRBD2, remains unverified against the DNA. TRBV21-1 is a pseudogene segment. CDR3 length: 17 amino acids. CDR3 DNA: TGTGCCAGCAGCAAAGCGAATTTCCCAAGGTCTAGCGGGGAGCTGTTTTTT. Encoded protein: CASSKANFPRSSGELFF.

The chain links TRBV19 to TRBJ1-5, with 8 positions matching TRBD1. J was trimmed by 6 bases and V by 6 bases; bases with no gene match: 4. The CDR3 spans 13 residues. Per germline, CDR1 LNHDA and CDR2 SQIVND (reference sequence). The CDR3 region is CASSWTGTQPQHF. The DNA for the CDR3 is TGTGCCAGTAGCTGGACAGGGACTCAGCCCCAGCATTTT.